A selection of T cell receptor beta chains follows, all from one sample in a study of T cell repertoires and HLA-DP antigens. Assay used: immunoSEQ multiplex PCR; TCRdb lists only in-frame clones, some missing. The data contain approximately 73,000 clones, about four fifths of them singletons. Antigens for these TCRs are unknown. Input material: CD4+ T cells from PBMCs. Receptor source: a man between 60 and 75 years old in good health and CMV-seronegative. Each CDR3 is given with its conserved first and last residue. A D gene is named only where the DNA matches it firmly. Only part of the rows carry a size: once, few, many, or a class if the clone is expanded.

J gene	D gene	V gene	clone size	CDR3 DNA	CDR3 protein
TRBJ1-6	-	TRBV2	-	TGTGCCAGCAGCTCGGGGGGTTTTTATAATTCACCCCTCCACTTT	CASSSGGFYNSPLHF
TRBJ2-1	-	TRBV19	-	TGTGCCAGTAGTATAGATAATGGGATCAGAACTTCCTACAATGAGCAGTTCTTC	CASSIDNGIRTSYNEQFF
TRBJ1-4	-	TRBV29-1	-	TGCAGCGTTGCGGCCCCAGGGGCCCCCAGCGAAAAACTGTTTTTT	CSVAAPGAPSEKLFF
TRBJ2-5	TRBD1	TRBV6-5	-	TGTGCCAGCAGCCGGGACAGGGAAATAAAGACCCAGTACTTC	CASSRDREIKTQYF
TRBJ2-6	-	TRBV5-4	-	TGTGCCAGCAGCCCACCCACCCTAGGCTCTGGGGCCAACGTCCTGACTTTC	CASSPPTLGSGANVLTF
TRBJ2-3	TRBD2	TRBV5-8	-	TGTGCCAGCAGCCTGGGCGGGAGTCGCACAGATACGCAGTATTTT	CASSLGGSRTDTQYF
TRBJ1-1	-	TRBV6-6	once	TGTGCCAGCAGTATCGGGACTCCCGAGGACGCTTTCTTT	CASSIGTPEDAFF
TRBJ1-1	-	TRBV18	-	TGTGCCAGCTCCCGACAGGAGCACACTGAAGCTTTCTTT	CASSRQEHTEAFF
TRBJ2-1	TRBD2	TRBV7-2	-	TGTGCCAGCAGCTTAGTGGGACTAGCGGGAGGGAACAATGAGCAGTTCTTC	CASSLVGLAGGNNEQFF
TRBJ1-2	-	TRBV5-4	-	TGTGCCAGCAGCTTGGATGGACGGGGCTATGGCTACACCTTC	CASSLDGRGYGYTF
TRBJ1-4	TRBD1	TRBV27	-	TGTGCCAGCAGTTTCCTCCGGACAGGGGAGTCAACTAATGAAAAACTGTTTTTT	CASSFLRTGESTNEKLFF
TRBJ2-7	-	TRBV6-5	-	TGTGCCAGCAGTTCGCCGGGACACCAAGCGCCGTACTTC	CASSSPGHQAPYF
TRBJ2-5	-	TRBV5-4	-	TGTGCCAGCAGCTTGGAGTTACAGGGTGGACCCTACCAAGAGACCCAGTACTTC	CASSLELQGGPYQETQYF
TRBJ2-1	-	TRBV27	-	TGTGCCAGCGGCCGGGGAACTTTCGATGAGCAGTTCTTC	CASGRGTFDEQFF
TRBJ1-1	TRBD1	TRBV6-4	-	TGTGCCAGCAGCCGCGAGATTGGGACAGGGGGCGAAGCTTTCTTT	CASSREIGTGGEAFF
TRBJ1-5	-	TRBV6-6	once	TGTGCCAGCAGTTTAACCGGGAACAATCAGCCCCAGCATTTT	CASSLTGNNQPQHF
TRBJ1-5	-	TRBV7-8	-	TGTGCCAGCAGCTTAGCGGCAGGGTCCTTCGCTAGCAATCAGCCCCAGCATTTT	CASSLAAGSFASNQPQHF
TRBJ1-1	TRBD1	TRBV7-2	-	TGTGCCAGCAGCATCTCGACAGGGGCGGGCACTGAAGCTTTCTTT	CASSISTGAGTEAFF
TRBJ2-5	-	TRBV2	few	TGTGCCAGCATCGACAGAGATCAAGAGACCCAGTACTTC	CASIDRDQETQYF
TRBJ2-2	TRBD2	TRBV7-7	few	TGTGCCAGCAGCCCCCTAGCGGGAGGGCTCGGCGGGGAGCTGTTTTTT	CASSPLAGGLGGELFF
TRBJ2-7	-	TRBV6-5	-	TGTGCCTCCCGCGGGGGCACCTACGAGCAGTACTTC	CASRGGTYEQYF
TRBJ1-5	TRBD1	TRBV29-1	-	TGCAGCGTTGGGGCAGGGGGCGTAGGTCAGCCCCAGCATTTT	CSVGAGGVGQPQHF
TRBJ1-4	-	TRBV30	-	TGTGCCTGGAGTCCCGGGGCGCATGAAAAACTGTTTTTT	CAWSPGAHEKLFF
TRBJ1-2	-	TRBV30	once	TGTGCCTGGAGCACACCGGGTGGACAACCCTATGGCTACACCTTC	CAWSTPGGQPYGYTF
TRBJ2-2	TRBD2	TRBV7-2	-	TGTGCCAGCAGCTTAGATCCTCCTAGCGGGTCGAACACCGGGGAGCTGTTTTTT	CASSLDPPSGSNTGELFF